This TCR beta chain was identified during a study of CD8+ T cells in alopecia areata. TCR sequencing used cDNA made by reverse transcription of extracted RNA. This table comes from immunoSEQ multiplex PCR, and its TCRdb copy is limited to in-frame clones, with some not included. The sample lists around 190,000 clones; 56% were seen once. The V gene lost 4 bases and the J gene lost 4 bases, with 5 bases spanning the gap. Germline V gene lookup returns CDR1 MNHEY and CDR2 SMNVEV (reference sequence). CDR3 length: 12 amino acids. PBMC-derived CD4+ and CD8+ T cells were sorted. The source of this sequence is a human donor in good health. The rearrangement links TRBV27 to TRBJ1-5, with D unresolved. The sequenced material came from CD8+ T cells sorted from blood. The CDR3 nucleotides read TGTGCCAGCAGTTATGGGAATCAGCCCCAGCATTTT. Its protein is CASSYGNQPQHF.